Following are 8 T cell receptor beta chains from one sample sequenced in a study of cytomegalovirus exposure and HLA in healthy donors. The primer mix had 60 Vbeta and 13 Jbeta primers. Method: immunoSEQ multiplex PCR; TCRdb's copy keeps in-frame clones and lacks some. The data show 150,000 to 200,000 clones, with 75% to 85% seen just once and about 2.5% held by the top ten. Sequenced sample: PBMCs. The receptors come from a woman aged 45-59 years in good health and CMV-seronegative.

This clone has more than one count but fewer than ten. The chain employs TRBV9 and TRBJ2-3, with 16 positions matching TRBD2. V shed 0 bases and J 4 bases; nucleotides not matched to a gene: 5. The CDR3 has 18 residues. CDR1 is SGDLS, CDR2 YYNGEE, per germline. CDR3 sequence reads: CASSVGGLAGGPPDTQYF. The CDR3, as DNA: TGTGCCAGCAGCGTAGGGGGACTAGCGGGGGGGCCCCCAGATACGCAGTATTTT.

The J gene is TRBJ2-1, the V gene TRBV5-1; D remains ambiguous. The CDR3 covers 14 residues. Looked up from germline, CDR1 is SGHRS and CDR2 is YFSETQ. V lost 1 base and J 13 bases, leaving 18 bases between the germline ends. The CDR3 DNA reads TGCGCCAGCAGCTTGAGGCTAGAAAAGTGGGTCCAGTTCTTC. Translation gives CASSLRLEKWVQFF.

In this sample, this clone turned up a few times. The rearrangement uses TRBV11-2 and TRBJ2-1; 7 nucleotides agree with TRBD1. The trim removed 6 bases at V and 12 bases at J, leaving 8 bases unmatched. CDR3 length: 12 residues. Germline-derived CDR1 and CDR2 are SGHAT and FQNNGV. DNA of the CDR3: TGTGCCAGCAGTTTACAGGGGTTGGGGCAGTTCTTC. Its protein is CASSLQGLGQFF. The whole variable domain, remainder taken from reference TRBV11-2 and TRBJ2-1, is EAGVAQSPRYKIIEKRQSVAFWCNPISGHATLYWYQQILGQGPKLLIQFQNNGVVDDSQLPKDRFSAERLKGVDSTLKIQPAKLEDSAVYLCASSLQGLGQFFGPGTRLTVL.

The V and J genes are TRBV5-6 and TRBJ2-7; possibly TRBD2 for D (6 bases). Germline CDR1 SGHDT, CDR2 YYEEEE. This CDR3 region has 15 residues. V lost 4 bases and J lost 2, with 16 bases in between. CDR3 in amino acids: CASSATGTPAYEQYF. The DNA for the CDR3 is TGTGCCAGCAGCGCCACCGGGACTCCGGCCTACGAGCAGTACTTC.

This chain connects TRBV4-1 to TRBJ1-4; tentative D call: TRBD1 (5 bases). CDR3 length equals 16 residues. The ends were cut back, 0 bases at V and 5 bases at J, with 13 bases in the middle. CDR1 is MGHRA and CDR2 is YSYEKL in the germline V gene. CDR3 DNA sequence: TGCGCCAGCAGCCAAGATAGCAGGGCGGGAAATGAAAAACTGTTTTTT. Amino acid sequence: CASSQDSRAGNEKLFF.

The rearrangement uses TRBV14 and TRBJ1-2, with 7 bases fitting TRBD1. Germline V gene data show CDR1 as SGHDN and CDR2 as FVKESK. This CDR3 spans 15 amino acids. V shed 4 bases, J shed 2 bases, and the junction held 7 bases outside the gene matches. The CDR3 region is CASSPRQGHNYGYTF. In DNA form, the CDR3 reads TGTGCCAGCAGCCCGCGACAGGGACACAACTATGGCTACACCTTC.

V and J are TRBV6-6 and TRBJ1-4; D not resolved. Between the trimmed V and J ends, which lost 5 bases and 3 bases, there was a span of 13 bases. Germline V lookup: CDR1 MNHNY, CDR2 SVGAGI (reference sequence). The CDR3 has 15 amino acids. The CDR3 loop is CASSHPEVPNEKLFF. The CDR3 DNA sequence: TGTGCCAGCAGTCACCCGGAGGTGCCTAATGAAAAACTGTTTTTT.

This chain joins TRBV18 and TRBJ1-4, with D perhaps matching TRBD1 (5 bases). Germline assignment: CDR1 KGHSH and CDR2 LQKENI. CDR3 length: 16 residues. Trimming took 2 bases from V and 0 from J, leaving 10 bases between them. CDR3 nucleotide sequence: TGTGCCAGCTCACCAAGACAGCTTGCAACTAATGAAAAACTGTTTTTT. Its translation is CASSPRQLATNEKLFF. The complete variable domain, with remaining parts taken from reference TRBV18 and TRBJ1-4, reads NAGVMQNPRHLVRRRGQEARLRCSPMKGHSHVYWYRQLPEEGLKFMVYLQKENIIDESGMPKERFSAEFPKEGPSILRIQQVVRGDSAAYFCASSPRQLATNEKLFFGSGTQLSVL.